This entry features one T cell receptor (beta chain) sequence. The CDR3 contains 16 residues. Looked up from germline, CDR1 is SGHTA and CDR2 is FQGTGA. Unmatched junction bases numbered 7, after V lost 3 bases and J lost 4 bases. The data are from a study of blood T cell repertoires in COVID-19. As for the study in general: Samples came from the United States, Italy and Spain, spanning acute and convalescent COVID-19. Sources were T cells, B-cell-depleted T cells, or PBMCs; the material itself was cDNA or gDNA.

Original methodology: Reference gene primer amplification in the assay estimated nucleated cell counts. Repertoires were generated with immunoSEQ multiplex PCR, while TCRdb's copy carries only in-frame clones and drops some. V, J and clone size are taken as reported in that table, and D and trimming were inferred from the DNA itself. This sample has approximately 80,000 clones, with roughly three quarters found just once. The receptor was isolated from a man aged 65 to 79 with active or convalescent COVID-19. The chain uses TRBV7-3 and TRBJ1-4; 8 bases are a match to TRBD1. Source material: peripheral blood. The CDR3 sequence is CASSFDPTGDNEKLFF. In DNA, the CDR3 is TGTGCCAGCAGCTTTGACCCGACAGGGGATAATGAAAAACTGTTTTTT.